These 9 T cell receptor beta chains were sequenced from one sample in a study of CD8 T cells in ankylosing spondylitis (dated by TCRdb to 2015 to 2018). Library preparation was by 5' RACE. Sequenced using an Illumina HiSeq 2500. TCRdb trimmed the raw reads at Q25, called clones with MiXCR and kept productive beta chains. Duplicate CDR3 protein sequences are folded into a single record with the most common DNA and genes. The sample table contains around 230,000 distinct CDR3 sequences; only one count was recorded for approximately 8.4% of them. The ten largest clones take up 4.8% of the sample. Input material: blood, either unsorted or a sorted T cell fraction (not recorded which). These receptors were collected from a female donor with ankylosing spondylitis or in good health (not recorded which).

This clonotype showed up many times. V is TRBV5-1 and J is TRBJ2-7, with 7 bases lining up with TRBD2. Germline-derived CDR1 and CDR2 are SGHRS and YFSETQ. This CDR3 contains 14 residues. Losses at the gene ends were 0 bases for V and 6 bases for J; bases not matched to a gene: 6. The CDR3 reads CASSLEAGRVEQYF. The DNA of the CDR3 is TGCGCCAGCAGCTTGGAAGCGGGGAGAGTCGAGCAGTACTTC.

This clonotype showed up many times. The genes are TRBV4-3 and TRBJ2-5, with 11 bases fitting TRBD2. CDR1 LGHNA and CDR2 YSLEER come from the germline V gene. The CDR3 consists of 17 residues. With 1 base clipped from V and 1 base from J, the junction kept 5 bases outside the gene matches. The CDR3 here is CASSQGLAGGRQETQYF. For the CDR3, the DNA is TGCGCCAGCAGCCAAGGGCTAGCGGGAGGACGCCAAGAGACCCAGTACTTC.

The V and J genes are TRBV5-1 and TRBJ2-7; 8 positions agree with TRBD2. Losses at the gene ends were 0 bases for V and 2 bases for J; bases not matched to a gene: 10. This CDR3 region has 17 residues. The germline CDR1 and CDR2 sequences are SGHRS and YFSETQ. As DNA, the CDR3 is TGCGCCAGCAGCTTGGCCGGCGCCCGGGAGGGGCCCTACGAGCAGTACTTC. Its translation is CASSLAGAREGPYEQYF. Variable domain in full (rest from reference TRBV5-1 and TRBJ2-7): KAGVTQTPRYLIKTRGQQVTLSCSPISGHRSVSWYQQTPGQGLQFLFEYFSETQRNKGNFPGRFSGRQFSNSRSEMNVSTLELGDSALYLCASSLAGAREGPYEQYFGPGTRLTVT.

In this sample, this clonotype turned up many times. The CDR3 loop is CASSNLGAEQYF. The CDR3 DNA sequence: TGTGCCAGCAGTAACCTGGGGGCCGAGCAGTACTTC. V is TRBV7-6 and J is TRBJ2-7; the D gene is possibly TRBD1 (6 bases). The CDR3 loop spans 12 amino acids. Trimming removed 6 bases at V and 6 bases at J, with 12 bases between. The V gene's germline CDR1 is SGHVS and CDR2 FNYEAQ.

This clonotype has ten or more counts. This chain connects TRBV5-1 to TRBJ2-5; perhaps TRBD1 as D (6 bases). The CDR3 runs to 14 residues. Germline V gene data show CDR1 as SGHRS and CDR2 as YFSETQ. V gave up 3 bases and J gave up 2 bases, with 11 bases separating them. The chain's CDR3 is CASSWGTNQETQYF. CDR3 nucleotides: TGCGCCAGCAGCTGGGGGACAAATCAAGAGACCCAGTACTTC.

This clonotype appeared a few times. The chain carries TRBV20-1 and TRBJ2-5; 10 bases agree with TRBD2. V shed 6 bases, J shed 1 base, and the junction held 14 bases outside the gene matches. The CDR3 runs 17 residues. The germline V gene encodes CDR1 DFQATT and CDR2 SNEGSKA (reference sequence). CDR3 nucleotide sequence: TGCAGTGCCCGGAACTTACTAGCGGGAAAAATCCAAGAGACCCAGTACTTC. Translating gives CSARNLLAGKIQETQYF.

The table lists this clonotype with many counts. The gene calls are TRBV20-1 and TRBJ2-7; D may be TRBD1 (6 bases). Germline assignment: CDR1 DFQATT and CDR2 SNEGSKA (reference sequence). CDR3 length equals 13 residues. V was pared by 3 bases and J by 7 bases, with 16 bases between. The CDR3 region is CSASEPAGQEQYF. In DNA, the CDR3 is TGCAGTGCTAGCGAACCTGCTGGACAGGAGCAGTACTTC.

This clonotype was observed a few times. CDR3 in amino acids: CASSQESRAGGYEQYF. The DNA of the CDR3 is TGTGCCAGCAGCCAAGAAAGTCGAGCGGGAGGTTACGAGCAGTACTTC. The V and J genes are TRBV4-2 and TRBJ2-7; TRBD2 agrees at 9 bases. CDR1 and CDR2 (germline): LGHNA, YNFKEQ. After removal of 0 bases from V and 4 bases from J, the junction contained 7 bases not matched to a gene. This CDR3 region has 16 residues.

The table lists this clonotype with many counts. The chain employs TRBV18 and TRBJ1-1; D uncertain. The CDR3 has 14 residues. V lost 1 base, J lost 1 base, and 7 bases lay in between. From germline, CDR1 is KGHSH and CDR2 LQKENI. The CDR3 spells CASSPRPENTEAFF. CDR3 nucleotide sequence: TGTGCCAGCTCACCACGGCCAGAGAACACTGAAGCTTTCTTT.